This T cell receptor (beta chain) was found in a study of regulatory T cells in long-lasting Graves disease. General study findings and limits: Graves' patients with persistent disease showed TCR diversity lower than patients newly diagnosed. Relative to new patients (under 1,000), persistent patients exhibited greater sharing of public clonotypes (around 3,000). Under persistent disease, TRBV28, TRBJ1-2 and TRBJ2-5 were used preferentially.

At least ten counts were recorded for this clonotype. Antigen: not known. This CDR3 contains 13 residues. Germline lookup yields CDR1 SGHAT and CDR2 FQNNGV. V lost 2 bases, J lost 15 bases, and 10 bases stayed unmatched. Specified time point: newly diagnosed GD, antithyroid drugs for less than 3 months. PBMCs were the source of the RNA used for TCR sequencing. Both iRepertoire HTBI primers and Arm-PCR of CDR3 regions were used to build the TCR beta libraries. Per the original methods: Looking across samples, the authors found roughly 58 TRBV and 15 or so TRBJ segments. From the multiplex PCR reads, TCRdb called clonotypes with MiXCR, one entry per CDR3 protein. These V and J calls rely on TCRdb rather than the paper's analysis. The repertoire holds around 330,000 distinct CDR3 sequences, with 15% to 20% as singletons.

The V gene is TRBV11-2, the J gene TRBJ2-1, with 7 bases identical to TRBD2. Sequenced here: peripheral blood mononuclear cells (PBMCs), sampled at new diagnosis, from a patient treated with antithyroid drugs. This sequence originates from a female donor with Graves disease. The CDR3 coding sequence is TGTGCCAGCAGCTTAAGTCGACTAGCCGATCGGTTCTTC. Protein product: CASSLSRLADRFF. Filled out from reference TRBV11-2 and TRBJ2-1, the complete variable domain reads EAGVAQSPRYKIIEKRQSVAFWCNPISGHATLYWYQQILGQGPKLLIQFQNNGVVDDSQLPKDRFSAERLKGVDSTLKIQPAKLEDSAVYLCASSLSRLADRFFGPGTRLTVL.